This T cell receptor beta chain appears in the sequencing data of a study of beta chain features in type 1 diabetes. Of the isolated RNA, all was reverse transcribed, and so the sequenced material was expressed TCRB transcripts. Sequencing of naive, central memory and regulatory T cell samples gave an average of about 3.9 million reads. Repertoires were generated with immunoSEQ multiplex PCR, while TCRdb's copy carries only in-frame clones and drops some. The sample has approximately 160,000 clones, approximately 9% seen once. This CDR3 contains 14 residues. Trimming pared 5 bases from V and 7 bases from J, leaving 16 bases between. Germline V CDR1 and CDR2: MNHNY, SVGAGI (reference sequence).

The chain couples TRBV6-6 to TRBJ2-3; D perhaps matches TRBD1 (6 bases). The sequence was collected from a woman in her late teens or twenties in good health. Material: central memory CD4+ T cells from blood. The chain's CDR3 is CASSHGQLQNTQYF. The DNA of the CDR3 is TGTGCCAGCAGTCATGGACAGTTACAGAATACGCAGTATTTT.